This TCR beta chain originates from a study of shared clonotypes between healthy human individuals. Study context: The study used three CD4 naive, three CD4 memory, two CD8 naive and one CD8 memory plate per donor. General study results and limits: Lower generation probabilities were found for non-shared clonotypes than for those shared by all four donors. Sequencing depth was predicted to influence how clonotypes are shared among donors.

An even split of each subset's genomic DNA across several immunoSEQ plates was performed. Produced via immunoSEQ multiplex PCR; TCRdb's table is partial and in-frame only. There are about 820,000 clones in the sample; over 90% occur only once, and less than 25% lies in the top ten. A note on this clone: Its antigen is not identified. This same CDR3 is encoded by further DNA sequences in the sample.

The germline V gene encodes CDR1 SQVTM and CDR2 ANQGSEA. Trimming cost V 2 bases and J 2 bases, with 9 bases left between them. This CDR3 has 14 residues. CD45RO negativity and positive selection for CCR7 defined naive CD8 cells, a population that excluded terminally differentiated effector memory CD45RA+ cells. The genes are TRBV29-1 and TRBJ1-4; D not resolved. The source of this sequence is a man aged 25-45 years in good health. Sequencing was performed on naive CD8+ T cells sorted from blood. The CDR3 protein is CSVELAATNEKLFF. DNA for the CDR3: TGCAGCGTTGAATTGGCCGCGACTAATGAAAAACTGTTTTTT.